Presented here are 18 T cell receptor beta chains from one specimen sequenced in a study of blood T cells in healthy people across ages (dated by TCRdb to 2014 to 2015). The library came from 5' RACE. A second about 6 to 11 cycle PCR used a sample-barcoded 5' primer and a J-beta primer mix. The public reads were reanalyzed by TCRdb: fastp trimming at Q25, MiXCR alignment, in-frame beta chains only. CDR3 protein sequences are deduplicated, and each keeps its most common genes and DNA. Counted in this sample were roughly 1.9 million distinct CDR3 sequences; more than 35% of them appeared once. 20% to 25% of the sample is held by the ten biggest clonotypes. The sequenced material came from blood. Source of these receptors: a human donor in good health.

A few counts support this clonotype. This chain uses TRBV7-2 with TRBJ1-2; no definite D call. The CDR3 totals 13 residues. Germline V CDR1 and CDR2: SGHTA, FQGNSA. Trimming removed 5 bases from V and 6 bases from J, with 13 bases in between. The CDR3 spells CASSPTRRDGYTF. The CDR3 DNA sequence: TGTGCCAGCAGCCCGACCAGGCGCGATGGCTACACCTTC. The whole variable domain, filled in from reference TRBV7-2 and TRBJ1-2, reads GAGVSQSPSNKVTEKGKDVELRCDPISGHTALYWYRQSLGQGLEFLIYFQGNSAPDKSGLPSDRFSAERTGGSVSTLTIQRTQQEDSAVYLCASSPTRRDGYTFGSGTRLTVV.

This clonotype was seen only a few times. The rearrangement links TRBV29-1 to TRBJ2-2, with TRBD1 as a possible D gene (6 bases). Looked up from germline, CDR1 is SQVTM and CDR2 is ANQGSEA. V shed 5 bases and J shed 1 base, with 8 bases lying between them. This CDR3 spans 13 amino acids. The CDR3: CSVRTENTGELFF. The CDR3 region has the DNA TGCAGCGTTCGGACAGAGAACACCGGGGAGCTGTTTTTT.

Details on this clonotype: This CDR3 is missing its conserved last phenylalanine or tryptophan, likely due to a read error. This chain links TRBV5-1 with TRBJ1-2; TRBD1 matches at 9 bases. From germline, CDR1 is SGHRS and CDR2 YFSETQ. This CDR3 is built from 13 residues. The trim removed 4 bases at V and 7 bases at J, leaving 5 bases unmatched. This CDR3 is CASSEQGAGGYTI. The CDR3 bases are TGCGCCAGCAGCGAACAGGGGGCTGGTGGCTACACCATC.

This sequence joins TRBV4-3 and TRBJ2-1; TRBD2 matches 9 bases. V shed 0 bases and J 8 bases; nucleotides not matched to a gene: 8. Germline V CDR1 and CDR2: LGHNA, YSLEER. The CDR3 is 16 amino acids. In nucleotides, the CDR3 is TGCGCCAGCAGCCAAGAGAGTCGCGGGGGGGCCGATGAGCAGTTCTTC. Translation gives CASSQESRGGADEQFF.

This chain joins TRBV12-3 or TRBV12-4 and TRBJ2-7; TRBD1 matches 9 bases. This CDR3 has 14 residues. J lost 5 bases, V lost 6 bases, and 8 bases had no gene match. CDR3 sequence reads: CASSRSGTGNEQYF. The CDR3 DNA reads as TGTGCCAGCAGCCGATCCGGGACAGGGAACGAGCAGTACTTC.

This clonotype was counted a few times. The V call is TRBV24-1, the J call TRBJ2-7; D could derive from TRBD1 or TRBD2 (5 bases each). The germline gives CDR1 KGHDR, CDR2 SFDVKD. The V end was cut by 9 bases, the J end by 0 bases, with 11 bases between. The CDR3 has 13 residues. The CDR3 region is CATSRGGSYEQYF. The DNA for the CDR3 is TGTGCCACCTCCCGTGGGGGCTCCTACGAGCAGTACTTC.

This chain uses TRBV5-6 with TRBJ2-1; TRBD1 might be the D (5 bases). V lost 4 bases and J 0 bases, leaving 14 bases between the germline ends. The CDR3 has 16 amino acids. The germline V gene has CDR1 SGHDT and CDR2 YYEEEE. The chain's CDR3 is CASSPTPQGSYNEQFF. The CDR3 bases are TGTGCCAGCAGCCCGACCCCCCAGGGCTCCTACAATGAGCAGTTCTTC.

This clonotype was observed a few times. The chain couples TRBV9 to TRBJ2-5; no definite D call. Trimming cost V 4 bases and J 5 bases, with 15 bases left between them. This CDR3 contains 14 residues. The germline CDR1 and CDR2 sequences are SGDLS and YYNGEE. CDR3 residues: CASSSGEAQETQYF. For the CDR3, the DNA is TGTGCCAGCAGCTCCGGCGAGGCGCAGGAGACCCAGTACTTC.

This clonotype appeared a single time. The chain uses TRBV18 and TRBJ2-5; the D gene is possibly TRBD2 (5 bases). The end of the DNA fits TRBJ2-7 better, so the J call may be wrong. Germline V gene sequence: CDR1 KGHSH, CDR2 LQKENI. The length of the CDR3 is 14 residues. CDR3 nucleotide sequence: TGTGCCAGCTCACCAGTCGGGATGACCCACGAGCAGTACTTC. This gives the protein CASSPVGMTHEQYF.

The genes are TRBV20-1 and TRBJ2-7; 9 nucleotides line up with TRBD2. Trimming cost V 6 bases and J 3 bases; bases outside gene matches: 9. The CDR3 runs to 14 residues. CDR1 is DFQATT and CDR2 is SNEGSKA in the germline V gene (reference sequence). CDR3 DNA: TGCAGTGCCAGTCCGGGACTAGCTGGCTACGAGCAGTACTTC. Encoded protein: CSASPGLAGYEQYF.

This clonotype was counted a few times. This chain uses TRBV20-1 with TRBJ1-5; D is perhaps TRBD1 (5 bases). V was trimmed by 4 bases and J by 1 base, leaving 8 bases between them. The CDR3 is 13 residues long. CDR1 and CDR2 (germline): DFQATT, SNEGSKA (reference sequence). As DNA, the CDR3 is TGCAGTGCTAACCGGGACAGCAATCAGCCCCAGCATTTT. Protein product: CSANRDSNQPQHF.

Details on this clonotype: Compared with germline, one end of the junction differs, possibly owing to a read error. The V and J genes are TRBV29-1 and TRBJ1-4; TRBD1 aligns across 8 bases. The germline gives CDR1 SQVTM, CDR2 ANQGSEA. The CDR3 length is 13 residues. The CDR3 reads CSAEEQGGEKLFF. In nucleotides, the CDR3 is TGCAGCGCTGAAGAACAGGGGGGTGAAAAACTGTTTTTT.

The chain has TRBV20-1 and TRBJ2-5; perhaps D is TRBD1 or TRBD2 (5 bases each). V lost 4 bases, J lost 2 bases, and 11 bases lay in between. The CDR3 covers 13 residues. The V gene's germline CDR1 is DFQATT and CDR2 SNEGSKA (reference sequence). CDR3 in DNA: TGCAGTGCTACAATGGGACGACAAGAGACCCAGTACTTC. This sequence encodes CSATMGRQETQYF.

This clonotype was recorded a few times. The chain joins TRBV4-1 to TRBJ2-1; 9 bases fit TRBD2. Germline V lookup: CDR1 MGHRA, CDR2 YSYEKL. V shed 1 base and J 8 bases; nucleotides not matched to a gene: 3. The CDR3 length is 14 residues. The CDR3 DNA sequence: TGCGCCAGCAGCCAAGGGCGGGGGGGCTATGAGCAGTTCTTC. Protein sequence: CASSQGRGGYEQFF.

The gene calls are TRBV30 and TRBJ2-7; a possible D gene is TRBD1 (8 bases). Judging by the DNA end, TRBJ2-5 fits better; the J call may be wrong. This CDR3 spans 14 amino acids. Germline CDR1 is GTSNPN and CDR2 is SVGIG (reference sequence). The CDR3 is CAWSVYRGGETQYF. In DNA form, the CDR3 reads TGTGCCTGGAGTGTATACAGGGGGGGAGAGACCCAGTACTTC.

CDR3 DNA: TGTGCCAGCAGCTTAGTATTGGGGGGTTACACAGATACGCAGTATTTT. Its translation is CASSLVLGGYTDTQYF. This rearrangement joins TRBV7-9 to TRBJ2-3; tentatively, D is TRBD2 (6 bases). Germline V CDR1 and CDR2: SEHNR, FQNEAQ (reference sequence). The length of the CDR3 is 16 residues. With 1 base removed from V and 2 bases from J, the gap between germline ends came to 13 bases.

The chain uses TRBV10-3 and TRBJ2-7; 8 bases map to TRBD1. CDR3 length: 16 amino acids. The junction had 12 bases not matched to a gene; V was cut back by 6 bases and J by 2 bases. Germline V lookup: CDR1 ENHRY, CDR2 SYGVKD. In nucleotides, the CDR3 is TGTGCCATCAGGCCGGTGACAGGGGTGGGCCCCTACGAGCAGTACTTC. Translation gives CAIRPVTGVGPYEQYF.

In its sample, this clonotype was seen a few times. The chain couples TRBV7-9 to TRBJ2-7; D is unresolved. CDR1 SEHNR and CDR2 FQNEAQ come from the germline V gene (reference sequence). This CDR3 comprises 14 residues. The V end lost 1 base, the J end lost 2 bases, and 9 bases lay between the germline ends. CDR3: CASSLEPRTYEQYF. The CDR3 bases are TGTGCCAGCAGCTTAGAGCCTAGAACCTACGAGCAGTACTTC.